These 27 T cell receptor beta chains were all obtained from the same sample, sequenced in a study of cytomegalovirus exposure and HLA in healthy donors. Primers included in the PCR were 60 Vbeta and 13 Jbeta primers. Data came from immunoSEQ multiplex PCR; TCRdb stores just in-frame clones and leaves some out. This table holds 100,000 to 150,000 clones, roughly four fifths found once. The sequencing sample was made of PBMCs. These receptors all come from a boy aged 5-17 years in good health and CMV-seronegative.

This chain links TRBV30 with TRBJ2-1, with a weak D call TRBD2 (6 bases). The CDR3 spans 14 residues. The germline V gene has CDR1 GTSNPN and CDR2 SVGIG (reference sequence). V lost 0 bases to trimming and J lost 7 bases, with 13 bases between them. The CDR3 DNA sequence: TGTGCCTGGAGTGTAAGGGGAGGAATAAATGAGCAGTTCTTC. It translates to CAWSVRGGINEQFF.

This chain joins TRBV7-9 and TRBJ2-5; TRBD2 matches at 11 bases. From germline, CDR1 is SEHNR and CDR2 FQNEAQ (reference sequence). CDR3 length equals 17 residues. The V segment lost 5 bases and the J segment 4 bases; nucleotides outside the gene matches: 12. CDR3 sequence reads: CASSNLEGGTSGETQYF. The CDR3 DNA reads TGTGCCAGCAGCAACTTAGAGGGCGGGACTAGCGGAGAGACCCAGTACTTC. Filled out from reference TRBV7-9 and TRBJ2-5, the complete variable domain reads DTGVSQNPRHKITKRGQNVTFRCDPISEHNRLYWYRQTLGQGPEFLTYFQNEAQLEKSRLLSDRFSAERPKGSFSTLEIQRTEQGDSAMYLCASSNLEGGTSGETQYFGPGTRLLVL.

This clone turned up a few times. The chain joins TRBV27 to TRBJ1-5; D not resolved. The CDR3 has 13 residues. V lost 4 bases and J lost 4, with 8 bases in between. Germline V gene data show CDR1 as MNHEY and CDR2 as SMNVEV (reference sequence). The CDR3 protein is CASSSHMNQPQHF. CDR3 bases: TGTGCCAGCAGTTCTCACATGAATCAGCCCCAGCATTTT.

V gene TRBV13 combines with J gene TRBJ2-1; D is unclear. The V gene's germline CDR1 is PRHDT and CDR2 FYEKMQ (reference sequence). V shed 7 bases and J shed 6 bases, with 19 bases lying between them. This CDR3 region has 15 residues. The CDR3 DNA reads TGTGCCAGCATCTCGACGTATAGTAGAGGCAATGAGCAGTTCTTC. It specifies CASISTYSRGNEQFF.

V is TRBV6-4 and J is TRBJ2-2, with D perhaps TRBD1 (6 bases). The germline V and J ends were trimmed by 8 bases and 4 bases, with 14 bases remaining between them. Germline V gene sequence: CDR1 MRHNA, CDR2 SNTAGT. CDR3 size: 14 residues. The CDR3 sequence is CASSGEGGTGELFF. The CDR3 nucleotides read TGTGCCAGCTCAGGAGAAGGGGGCACCGGGGAGCTGTTTTTT.

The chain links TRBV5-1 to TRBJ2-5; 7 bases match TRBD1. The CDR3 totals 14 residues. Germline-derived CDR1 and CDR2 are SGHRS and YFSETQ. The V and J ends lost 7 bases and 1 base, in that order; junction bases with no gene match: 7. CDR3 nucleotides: TGCGCCAGCGCGACGTGGGACAGCCAAGAGACCCAGTACTTC. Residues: CASATWDSQETQYF. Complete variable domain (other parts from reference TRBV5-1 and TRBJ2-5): KAGVTQTPRYLIKTRGQQVTLSCSPISGHRSVSWYQQTPGQGLQFLFEYFSETQRNKGNFPGRFSGRQFSNSRSEMNVSTLELGDSALYLCASATWDSQETQYFGPGTRLLVL.

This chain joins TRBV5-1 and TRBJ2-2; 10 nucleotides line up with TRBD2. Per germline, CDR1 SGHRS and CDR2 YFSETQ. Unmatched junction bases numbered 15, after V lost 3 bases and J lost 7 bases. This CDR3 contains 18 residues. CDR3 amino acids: CASSSMGLAGVGGGELFF. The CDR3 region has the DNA TGCGCCAGCAGCTCCATGGGGCTAGCGGGAGTCGGAGGCGGGGAGCTGTTTTTT.

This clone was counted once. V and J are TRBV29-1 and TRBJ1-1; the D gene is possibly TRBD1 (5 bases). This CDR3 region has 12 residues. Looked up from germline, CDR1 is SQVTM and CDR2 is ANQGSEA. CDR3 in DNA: TGCAGTGTCGAGGGAGGGGTAACTGAAGCTTTCTTT. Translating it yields CSVEGGVTEAFF.

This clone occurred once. The CDR3 protein is CASSLSGGTETQYF. The CDR3 DNA sequence: TGTGCCAGCAGCTTATCAGGGGGCACAGAGACCCAGTACTTC. The chain recombines TRBV7-9 with TRBJ2-5, with 8 bases fitting TRBD1. The CDR3 extends over 14 amino acids. The trim removed 2 bases at V and 4 bases at J, leaving 3 bases unmatched. Germline values: CDR1 SEHNR, CDR2 FQNEAQ (reference sequence).

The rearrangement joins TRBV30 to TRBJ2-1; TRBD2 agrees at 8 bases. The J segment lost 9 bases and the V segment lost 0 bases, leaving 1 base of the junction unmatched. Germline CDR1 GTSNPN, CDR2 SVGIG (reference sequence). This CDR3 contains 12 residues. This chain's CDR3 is CAWSVLAVEQFF. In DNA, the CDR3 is TGTGCCTGGAGTGTACTAGCGGTTGAGCAGTTCTTC.

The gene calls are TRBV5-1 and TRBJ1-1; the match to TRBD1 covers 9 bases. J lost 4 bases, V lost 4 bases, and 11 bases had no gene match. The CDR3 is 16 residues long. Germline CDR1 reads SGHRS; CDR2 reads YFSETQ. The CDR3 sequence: CASSNGDRVVRTEAFF. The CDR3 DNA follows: TGCGCCAGCAGCAACGGGGACAGGGTTGTCCGCACTGAAGCTTTCTTT. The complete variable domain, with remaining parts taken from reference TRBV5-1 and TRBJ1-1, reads KAGVTQTPRYLIKTRGQQVTLSCSPISGHRSVSWYQQTPGQGLQFLFEYFSETQRNKGNFPGRFSGRQFSNSRSEMNVSTLELGDSALYLCASSNGDRVVRTEAFFGQGTRLTVV.

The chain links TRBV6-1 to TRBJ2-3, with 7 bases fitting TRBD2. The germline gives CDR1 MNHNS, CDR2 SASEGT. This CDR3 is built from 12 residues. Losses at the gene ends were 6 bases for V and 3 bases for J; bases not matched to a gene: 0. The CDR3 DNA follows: TGTGCCAGCAGGGGGGGGACAGATACGCAGTATTTT. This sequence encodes CASRGGTDTQYF.

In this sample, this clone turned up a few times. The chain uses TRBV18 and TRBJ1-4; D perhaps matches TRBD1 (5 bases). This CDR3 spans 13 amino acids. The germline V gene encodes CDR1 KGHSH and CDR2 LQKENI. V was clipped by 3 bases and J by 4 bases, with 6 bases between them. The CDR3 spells CASSPDSNEKLFF. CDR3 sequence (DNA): TGTGCCAGCTCACCCGACAGTAATGAAAAACTGTTTTTT.

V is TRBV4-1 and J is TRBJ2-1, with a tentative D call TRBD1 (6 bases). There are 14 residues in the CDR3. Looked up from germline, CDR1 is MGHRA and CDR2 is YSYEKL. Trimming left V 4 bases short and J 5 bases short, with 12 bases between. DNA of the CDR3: TGCGCCAGCAGCCCTCAACAGGGTAACAATGAGCAGTTCTTC. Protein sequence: CASSPQQGNNEQFF.

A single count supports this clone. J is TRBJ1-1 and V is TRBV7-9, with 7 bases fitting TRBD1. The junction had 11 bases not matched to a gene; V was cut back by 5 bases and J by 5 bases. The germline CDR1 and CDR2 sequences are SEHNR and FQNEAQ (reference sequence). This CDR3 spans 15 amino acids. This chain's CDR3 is CASSAPTGWRTEAFF. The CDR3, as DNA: TGTGCCAGCAGCGCCCCGACAGGGTGGCGAACTGAAGCTTTCTTT.

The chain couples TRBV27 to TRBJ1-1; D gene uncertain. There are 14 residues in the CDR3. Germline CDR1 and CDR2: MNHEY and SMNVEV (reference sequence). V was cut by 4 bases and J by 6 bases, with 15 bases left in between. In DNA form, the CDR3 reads TGTGCCAGCAGTTCGGAGCTGGGTGGATCTGAAGCTTTCTTT. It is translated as CASSSELGGSEAFF.

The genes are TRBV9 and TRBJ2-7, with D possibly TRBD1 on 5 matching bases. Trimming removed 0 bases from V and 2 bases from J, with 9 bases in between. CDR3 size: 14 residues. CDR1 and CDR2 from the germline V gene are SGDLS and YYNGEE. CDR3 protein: CASSVGGHPYEQYF. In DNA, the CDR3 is TGTGCCAGCAGCGTAGGAGGACACCCCTACGAGCAGTACTTC.

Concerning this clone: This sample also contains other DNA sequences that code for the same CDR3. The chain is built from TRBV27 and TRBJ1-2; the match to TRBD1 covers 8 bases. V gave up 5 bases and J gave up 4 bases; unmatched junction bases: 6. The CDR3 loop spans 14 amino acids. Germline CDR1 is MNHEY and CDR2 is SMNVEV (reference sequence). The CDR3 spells CASSRGQGGYGYTF. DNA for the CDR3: TGTGCCAGCAGTCGCGGACAGGGCGGCTATGGCTACACCTTC.

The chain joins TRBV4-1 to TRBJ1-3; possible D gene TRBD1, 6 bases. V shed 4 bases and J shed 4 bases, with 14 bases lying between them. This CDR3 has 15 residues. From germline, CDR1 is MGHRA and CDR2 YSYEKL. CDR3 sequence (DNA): TGCGCCAGCAGCCGCGGGGGGCTTTCGGGAAACACCATATATTTT. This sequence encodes CASSRGGLSGNTIYF.

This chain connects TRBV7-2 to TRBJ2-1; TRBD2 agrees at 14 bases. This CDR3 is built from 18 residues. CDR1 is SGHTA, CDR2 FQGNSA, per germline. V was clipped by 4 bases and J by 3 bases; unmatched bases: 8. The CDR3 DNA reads TGTGCCAGCAGCTCCGGGACTAGCGGGAGTGTTTTCTACAATGAGCAGTTCTTC. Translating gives CASSSGTSGSVFYNEQFF.

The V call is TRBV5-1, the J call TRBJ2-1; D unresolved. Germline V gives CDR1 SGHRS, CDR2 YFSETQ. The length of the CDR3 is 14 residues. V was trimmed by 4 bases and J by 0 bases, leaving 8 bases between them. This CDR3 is CASSESSSYNEQFF. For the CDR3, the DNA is TGCGCCAGCAGCGAGAGTAGCTCCTACAATGAGCAGTTCTTC.

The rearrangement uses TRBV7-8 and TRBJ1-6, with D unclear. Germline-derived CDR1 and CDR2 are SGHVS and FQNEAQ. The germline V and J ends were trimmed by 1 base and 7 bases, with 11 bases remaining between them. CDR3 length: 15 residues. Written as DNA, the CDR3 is TGTGCCAGCAGCTTAGTGGCCAATTTGAATTCACCCCTCCACTTT. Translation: CASSLVANLNSPLHF.

CDR3 DNA: TGTGCCAGCAGCTGGGGAGGGTCAGGGACTGGGGCCAACGTCCTGACTTTC. Its translation is CASSWGGSGTGANVLTF. The chain carries TRBV5-6 and TRBJ2-6, with TRBD2 matching 7 bases. The CDR3 runs 17 residues. CDR1 is SGHDT and CDR2 is YYEEEE in the germline V gene. J gave up 2 bases and V 3 bases, and 8 bases lay outside the gene matches. The whole variable domain, filled in from reference TRBV5-6 and TRBJ2-6, reads DAGVTQSPTHLIKTRGQQVTLRCSPKSGHDTVSWYQQALGQGPQFIFQYYEEEERQRGNFPDRFSGHQFPNYSSELNVNALLLGDSALYLCASSWGGSGTGANVLTFGAGSRLTVL.

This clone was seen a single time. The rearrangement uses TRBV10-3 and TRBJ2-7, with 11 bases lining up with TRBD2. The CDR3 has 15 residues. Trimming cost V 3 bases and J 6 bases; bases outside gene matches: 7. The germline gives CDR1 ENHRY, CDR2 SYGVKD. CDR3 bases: TGTGCCATCAGTGAAGTGGGGACTAGCGGCGGCGAGCAGTACTTC. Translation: CAISEVGTSGGEQYF.

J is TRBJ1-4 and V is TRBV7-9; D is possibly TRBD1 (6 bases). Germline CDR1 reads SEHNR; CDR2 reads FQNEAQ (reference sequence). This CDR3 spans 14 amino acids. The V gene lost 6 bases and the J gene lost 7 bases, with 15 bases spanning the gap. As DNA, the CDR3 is TGTGCCAGCAGTAGAGGGACAACGGCTGAAAAACTGTTTTTT. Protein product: CASSRGTTAEKLFF.

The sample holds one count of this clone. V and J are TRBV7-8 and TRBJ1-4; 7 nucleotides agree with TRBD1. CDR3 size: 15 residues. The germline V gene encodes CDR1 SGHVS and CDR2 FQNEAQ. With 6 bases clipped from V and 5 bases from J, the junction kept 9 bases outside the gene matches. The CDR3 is CASRDMGQPNEKLFF. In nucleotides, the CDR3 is TGTGCCAGCAGGGACATGGGACAGCCGAATGAAAAACTGTTTTTT. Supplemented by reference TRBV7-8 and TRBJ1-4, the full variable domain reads GAGVSQSPRYKVAKRGQDVALRCDPISGHVSLFWYQQALGQGPEFLTYFQNEAQLDKSGLPSDRFFAERPEGSVSTLKIQRTQQEDSAVYLCASRDMGQPNEKLFFGSGTQLSVL.

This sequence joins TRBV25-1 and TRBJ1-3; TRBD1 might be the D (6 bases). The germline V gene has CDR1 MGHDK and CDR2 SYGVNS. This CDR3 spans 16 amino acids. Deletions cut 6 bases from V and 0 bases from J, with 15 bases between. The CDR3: CASRGLTGPSGNTIYF. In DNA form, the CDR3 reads TGTGCCAGCAGGGGCCTGACAGGCCCCTCTGGAAACACCATATATTTT.